What follows describes a single T cell receptor beta chain. The data stem from a study of blood T cells in healthy people across ages. PCR was performed a second time for about 7 to 12 cycles using a sample-barcoded 5' primer and a J-beta primer mix. TCRdb independently ran MiXCR on the 5' RACE reads; one entry per CDR3 protein. The sample has roughly 1 million distinct CDR3 sequences, roughly 24% seen once. The CDR3 is made up of 15 amino acids. Germline assignment: CDR1 SGHKS and CDR2 YYEKEE (reference sequence). The sample also formed part of further work on T cells of mothers and their children.

The chain has TRBV5-5 and TRBJ2-5; the match to TRBD1 covers 7 bases. The tail of the sequence fits TRBJ2-7 better, so the J call may be wrong. The TCR comes from a girl aged 2-10 years in good health. The sample comprised blood. The CDR3 DNA sequence: TGTGCCAGCAGCCGCGGACAGGCCAACTCCTACGAGCAGTACTTC. It codes for CASSRGQANSYEQYF.